Below, one T cell receptor (beta chain) is given with its context. What it recognizes is unknown. V lost 4 bases and J lost 5; bases outside the gene matches: 11. Germline assignment: CDR1 SGHRS and CDR2 YFSETQ. The CDR3 has 16 amino acids. The data derive from a study of T-cell reconstitution after alpha-beta-depleted transplantation in children. The authors prepared the TCRbeta library with unique molecular identifiers. Each CDR3 protein gets one entry after TCRdb re-called the PCR reads with MiXCR. The sample has over 200,000 distinct CDR3 sequences, about 15% seen once. Study-wide findings and caveats: Reported findings indicate that, about two months after transplant, alpha-beta T cells came from several hundred expanded clones, which were derived from non-depleted graft cells.

The TCR was taken from a male patient aged 2-10 years who had a stem cell transplant for acute lymphoblastic leukemia, so the T cells may come from the graft donor. This specimen was PBMCs, mostly from graft donor cells, taken 360 days after TCRalphabeta/CD19-depleted stem cell transplant. The chain combines TRBV5-1 with TRBJ2-5; 10 bases map to TRBD1. DNA for the CDR3: TGCGCCAGCAGCCAAATAGGGACAGGGGCTATTGAGACCCAGTACTTC. The encoded protein is CASSQIGTGAIETQYF.